These 27 T cell receptor beta chains originate from one sample sequenced in a study of shared clonotypes between healthy human individuals. The naive CD8 fraction comprised CD45RO-negative cells positively selected for CCR7 and excluded terminally differentiated effector memory CD45RA+ cells. Sequenced by immunoSEQ multiplex PCR; TCRdb stores in-frame clones only, minus some. The sample lists roughly 2.1 million clones; roughly 91% were seen once. Sequencing was done on a sample of naive CD8+ T cells from PBMCs. These receptors all stem from a man aged 18 to 30 in good health. Some clones in this sample may be carry-over from other donors' samples.

The chain links TRBV18 to TRBJ1-1, with 7 nucleotides matching TRBD1. The CDR3 contains 14 residues. V gave up 8 bases and J gave up 1 base; unmatched junction bases: 7. The germline gives CDR1 KGHSH, CDR2 LQKENI. The CDR3 protein is CASQRGTANTEAFF. In DNA form, the CDR3 reads TGTGCCAGCCAGCGCGGGACAGCGAACACTGAAGCTTTCTTT.

This chain connects TRBV7-9 to TRBJ2-7; maybe TRBD1 (5 bases). Germline assignment: CDR1 SEHNR and CDR2 FQNEAQ (reference sequence). This CDR3 is built from 16 residues. The V and J ends lost 4 bases and 0 bases respectively, with 16 bases between them. The CDR3 loop is CASSSVVTVTSYEQYF. The CDR3 coding sequence is TGTGCCAGCAGCTCAGTCGTGACAGTCACCTCCTACGAGCAGTACTTC.

V gene TRBV25-1 combines with J gene TRBJ2-5; 7 bases match TRBD2. V was pared by 7 bases and J by 5 bases, with 7 bases of the junction left unmatched. The CDR3 is 13 residues long. Germline V gene data show CDR1 as MGHDK and CDR2 as SYGVNS. Written as DNA, the CDR3 is TGTGCCAGCACCCCGTTCGGGGGGGAGACCCAGTACTTC. Encoded protein: CASTPFGGETQYF.

The V gene is TRBV7-6, the J gene TRBJ2-7; 8 positions match TRBD2. This CDR3 comprises 14 residues. The ends lost 5 bases at V and 1 base at J; junction bases unmatched: 4. Germline CDR1 reads SGHVS; CDR2 reads FNYEAQ. CDR3 sequence: CASSPSGWSYEQYF. The CDR3 DNA follows: TGTGCCAGCAGCCCTAGCGGGTGGTCCTACGAGCAGTACTTC. Variable domain in full (rest from reference TRBV7-6 and TRBJ2-7): GAGVSQSPRYKVTKRGQDVALRCDPISGHVSLYWYRQALGQGPEFLTYFNYEAQQDKSGLPNDRFSAERPEGSISTLTIQRTEQRDSAMYRCASSPSGWSYEQYFGPGTRLTVT.

The rearrangement uses TRBV28 and TRBJ2-7, with a tentative D call TRBD1 (5 bases). V gave up 5 bases and J gave up 6 bases, with 17 bases separating them. CDR1 and CDR2 (germline): MDHEN, SYDVKM. The CDR3 covers 14 residues. CDR3 coding DNA: TGTGCCAGCAGTCTAATAGGGGCTTCCGGCGAGCAGTACTTC. Translation gives CASSLIGASGEQYF.

The chain employs TRBV30 and TRBJ1-1; D perhaps matches TRBD1 (6 bases). V lost 0 bases to trimming and J lost 1 base, with 9 bases between them. CDR3 length equals 14 residues. Looked up from germline, CDR1 is GTSNPN and CDR2 is SVGIG (reference sequence). The CDR3 sequence: CAWSVDRRNTEAFF. In DNA form, the CDR3 reads TGTGCCTGGAGTGTAGACAGGCGGAACACTGAAGCTTTCTTT.

V gene TRBV7-2 combines with J gene TRBJ2-3; 8 bases line up with TRBD2. The CDR3 is 15 amino acids. Germline CDR1 and CDR2: SGHTA and FQGNSA. V trimming: 6 bases; J trimming: 3 bases; junction bases outside the gene matches: 8. The CDR3 DNA reads TGTGCCAGCAGACCCAGCGGGAGCGGAACAGATACGCAGTATTTT. Its translation: CASRPSGSGTDTQYF.

This clone was counted a single time. The chain couples TRBV27 to TRBJ2-7, with D perhaps matching TRBD1 (5 bases). The germline V gene has CDR1 MNHEY and CDR2 SMNVEV (reference sequence). V was clipped by 3 bases and J by 7 bases, with 13 bases between them. The CDR3 contains 13 residues. The CDR3: CASSFTTVGEQYF. In DNA, the CDR3 is TGTGCCAGCAGTTTTACGACAGTAGGAGAGCAGTACTTC.

DNA for the CDR3: TGTGCCAGCAGCCCCAGTTGGGGGGAGCGGGTCACAGATACGCAGTATTTT. It is translated as CASSPSWGERVTDTQYF. J is TRBJ2-3 and V is TRBV27, with a weak D call TRBD2 (6 bases). V was shortened by 6 bases and J by 2 bases, with 21 bases between the two germline ends. Germline V gene lookup returns CDR1 MNHEY and CDR2 SMNVEV (reference sequence). CDR3 size: 17 residues.

The rearrangement joins TRBV7-3 to TRBJ2-2; tentatively, D is TRBD1 (5 bases). This CDR3 contains 15 residues. Germline CDR1 and CDR2: SGHTA and FQGTGA. V was clipped by 3 bases and J by 7 bases, with 15 bases between them. As DNA, the CDR3 is TGTGCCAGCAGCTTTAGGACAAACGAAATCGGGGAGCTGTTTTTT. Protein product: CASSFRTNEIGELFF.

This chain uses TRBV7-2 with TRBJ1-2; a weak D match, TRBD1 (5 bases). Trimming shortened V by 2 bases and J by 3 bases, and 19 bases separated the two germline ends. CDR1 and CDR2 (germline): SGHTA, FQGNSA. The CDR3 length is 17 residues. The CDR3 region has the DNA TGTGCCAGCAGCTTATTGAGGGGCCGATTCCCTGACTATGGCTACACCTTC. Its translation is CASSLLRGRFPDYGYTF.

This clone is a singleton in its sample. The chain carries TRBV28 and TRBJ2-2; the match to TRBD2 covers 13 bases. V trimming: 5 bases; J trimming: 7 bases; junction bases outside the gene matches: 10. The CDR3 length is 17 residues. Germline CDR1 reads MDHEN; CDR2 reads SYDVKM. CDR3 amino acids: CASSILAGGPRYGELFF. CDR3 DNA sequence: TGTGCCAGCAGTATACTAGCGGGAGGGCCTAGGTACGGGGAGCTGTTTTTT.

Comments on this clone: The same CDR3 is also encoded by other DNA sequences in this sample. The V gene is TRBV7-9, the J gene TRBJ1-2; D may be TRBD1 (5 bases). This CDR3 is 13 amino acids long. Deletions cut 1 base from V and 3 bases from J, with 6 bases between. Germline values: CDR1 SEHNR, CDR2 FQNEAQ (reference sequence). CDR3 sequence reads: CASSLVTDYGYTF. The CDR3 bases are TGTGCCAGCAGCTTAGTGACAGACTATGGCTACACCTTC. Full variable domain (missing parts from reference TRBV7-9 and TRBJ1-2): DTGVSQNPRHKITKRGQNVTFRCDPISEHNRLYWYRQTLGQGPEFLTYFQNEAQLEKSRLLSDRFSAERPKGSFSTLEIQRTEQGDSAMYLCASSLVTDYGYTFGSGTRLTVV.

As concerns this clone: The same CDR3 arises from other DNA sequences in this sample as well. The chain links TRBV19 to TRBJ1-5; 7 bases agree with TRBD1. The CDR3 spans 14 residues. J lost 2 bases, V lost 3 bases, and 1 base had no gene match. CDR1 LNHDA and CDR2 SQIVND come from the germline V gene (reference sequence). The CDR3 DNA sequence: TGTGCCAGTAGTATCGGGACAGGCAATCAGCCCCAGCATTTT. Protein product: CASSIGTGNQPQHF.

The rearrangement links TRBV19 to TRBJ2-3; TRBD2 is a possible D gene (5 bases). The germline CDR1 and CDR2 sequences are LNHDA and SQIVND (reference sequence). The V end was cut by 7 bases, the J end by 3 bases, with 11 bases between. This CDR3 region has 13 residues. Here the CDR3 reads CASTPRGTDTQYF. DNA of the CDR3: TGTGCCAGTACCCCTCGGGGAACAGATACGCAGTATTTT.

The chain carries TRBV6-1 and TRBJ2-1, with 8 nucleotides matching TRBD2. The germline V gene encodes CDR1 MNHNS and CDR2 SASEGT. V was clipped by 4 bases and J by 8 bases; unmatched bases: 13. The CDR3 contains 16 residues. The CDR3 reads CASSVHGRAAGDEQFF. The DNA for the CDR3 is TGTGCCAGCAGTGTACACGGGAGGGCCGCTGGGGATGAGCAGTTCTTC.

Comment on this clone: Compared with germline, one end of the junction differs, possibly owing to a read error. The chain carries TRBV25-1 and TRBJ2-7; D may match TRBD1 or TRBD2 (6 bases each). Per germline, CDR1 MGHDK and CDR2 SYGVNS. This CDR3 has 16 residues. The CDR3 nucleotides read TGTGCCAGCAGTGCGGGGGTAGGCAGGGGCACCTATGAGCAGTACTTC. Translation: CASSAGVGRGTYEQYF.

The chain employs TRBV12-5 and TRBJ1-3, with a possible D match to TRBD1 (5 bases). V dropped 0 bases and J dropped 0 bases, with 9 bases sitting between them. The CDR3 contains 16 residues. Germline CDR1 reads LGHNT; CDR2 reads FRNRAP. The CDR3 bases are TGTGCTAGTGGTTTGGTACAGGCTTCCTCTGGAAACACCATATATTTT. This gives the protein CASGLVQASSGNTIYF.

The V gene is TRBV6-1, the J gene TRBJ2-7, with D tentatively TRBD2 (5 bases). The V end was cut by 7 bases, the J end by 5 bases, with 15 bases between. CDR1 is MNHNS and CDR2 is SASEGT in the germline V gene. This CDR3 spans 13 amino acids. This CDR3 reads CASNTPGYNEQYF. In nucleotides, the CDR3 is TGTGCCAGCAACACCCCGGGGTACAACGAGCAGTACTTC.

The CDR3, as DNA: TGTGCCAGCAGCTTTTCATTTTCGGTTAATCAGCCCCAGCATTTT. This translates into CASSFSFSVNQPQHF. The chain links TRBV7-2 to TRBJ1-5, with D unclear. The CDR3 contains 15 residues. Germline values: CDR1 SGHTA, CDR2 FQGNSA. Trimming stripped 3 bases from V and 4 bases from J, with 13 bases between.

The chain employs TRBV19 and TRBJ2-2, with TRBD1 matching 8 bases. This CDR3 is built from 16 residues. Germline assignment: CDR1 LNHDA and CDR2 SQIVND (reference sequence). The junction had 9 bases not matched to a gene; V was cut back by 3 bases and J by 6 bases. The CDR3 protein is CASSIRRGLSAGELFF. In DNA, the CDR3 is TGTGCCAGTAGTATCCGCAGGGGGCTTTCGGCCGGGGAGCTGTTTTTT.

J is TRBJ2-1 and V is TRBV7-6, with 12 bases identical to TRBD1. The CDR3 spans 16 residues. Germline CDR1 is SGHVS and CDR2 is FNYEAQ. The V and J ends lost 1 base and 7 bases, in that order; junction bases with no gene match: 5. DNA for the CDR3: TGTGCCAGCAGCTTAGGGCCGGGACAGGGGGCTAATGAGCAGTTCTTC. This encodes CASSLGPGQGANEQFF.

The table lists this clone with a count of one. This sequence joins TRBV7-6 and TRBJ1-1; 8 bases line up with TRBD1. J was trimmed by 1 base and V by 1 base; bases with no gene match: 5. Germline assignment: CDR1 SGHVS and CDR2 FNYEAQ. The CDR3 totals 16 residues. The chain's CDR3 is CASSLGTGPSNTEAFF. DNA for the CDR3: TGTGCCAGCAGCTTAGGGACAGGGCCGTCGAACACTGAAGCTTTCTTT.

The V and J genes are TRBV4-2 and TRBJ2-7, with D possibly TRBD2 on 5 matching bases. The V end lost 3 bases, the J end lost 0 bases, and 12 bases lay between the germline ends. This CDR3 is 15 amino acids long. The V gene's germline CDR1 is LGHNA and CDR2 YNFKEQ. The CDR3 sequence: CASSQEDSSSYEQYF. The DNA for the CDR3 is TGTGCCAGCAGCCAGGAGGACTCTAGCTCCTACGAGCAGTACTTC.

The gene calls are TRBV4-1 and TRBJ1-1; D is ambiguous. Germline-derived CDR1 and CDR2 are MGHRA and YSYEKL. V shed 3 bases and J shed 4 bases, with 12 bases lying between them. The CDR3 is 14 amino acids. CDR3 DNA: TGCGCCAGCAGCCAGTACGATGCCGGCACTGAAGCTTTCTTT. Translated, it gives CASSQYDAGTEAFF.

The V call is TRBV19, the J call TRBJ1-2; D is ambiguous. The CDR3 runs 14 residues. Per the germline V gene, CDR1 is LNHDA and CDR2 is SQIVND (reference sequence). With 6 bases removed from V and 6 bases from J, the gap between germline ends came to 17 bases. The chain's CDR3 is CASSPKGRSDGYTF. CDR3 DNA sequence: TGTGCCAGTAGCCCTAAAGGACGGTCCGATGGCTACACCTTC.

V gene TRBV6-5 combines with J gene TRBJ2-5, with 7 positions matching TRBD1. V lost 5 bases, J lost 0 bases, and 3 bases stayed unmatched. The CDR3 covers 14 residues. Per the germline V gene, CDR1 is MNHEY and CDR2 is SVGAGI. Written as DNA, the CDR3 is TGTGCCAGCAGTCTTACAGGGGACCAAGAGACCCAGTACTTC. Protein: CASSLTGDQETQYF.